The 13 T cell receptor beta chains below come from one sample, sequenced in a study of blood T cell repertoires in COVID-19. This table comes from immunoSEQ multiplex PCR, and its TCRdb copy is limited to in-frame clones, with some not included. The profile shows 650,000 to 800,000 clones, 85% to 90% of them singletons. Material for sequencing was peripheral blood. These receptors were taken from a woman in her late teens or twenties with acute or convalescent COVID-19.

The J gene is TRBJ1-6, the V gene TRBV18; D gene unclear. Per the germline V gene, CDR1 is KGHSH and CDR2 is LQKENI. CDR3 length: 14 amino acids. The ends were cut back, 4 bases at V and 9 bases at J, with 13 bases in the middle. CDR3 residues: CASSQTEEGSPLHF. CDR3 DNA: TGTGCCAGCTCACAAACAGAGGAGGGTTCACCCCTCCACTTT.

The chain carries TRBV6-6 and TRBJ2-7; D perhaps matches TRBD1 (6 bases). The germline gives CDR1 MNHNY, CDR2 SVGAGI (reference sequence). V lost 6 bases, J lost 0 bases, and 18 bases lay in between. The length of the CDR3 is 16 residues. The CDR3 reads CASSLLGRGSSYEQYF. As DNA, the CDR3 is TGTGCCAGCAGCCTATTAGGTAGGGGGAGCTCCTACGAGCAGTACTTC.

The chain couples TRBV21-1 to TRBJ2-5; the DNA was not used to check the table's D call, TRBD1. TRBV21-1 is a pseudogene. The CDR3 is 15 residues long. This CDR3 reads CASSSKTGTEETQYF. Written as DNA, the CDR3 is TGTGCCAGCAGCTCCAAAACCGGGACAGAAGAGACCCAGTACTTC.

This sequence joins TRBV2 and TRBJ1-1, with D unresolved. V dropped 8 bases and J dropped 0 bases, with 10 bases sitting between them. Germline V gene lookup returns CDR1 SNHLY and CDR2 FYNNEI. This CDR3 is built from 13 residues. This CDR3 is CASGQVMNTEAFF. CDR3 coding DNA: TGTGCCAGCGGTCAGGTCATGAACACTGAAGCTTTCTTT. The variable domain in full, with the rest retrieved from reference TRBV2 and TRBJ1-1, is EPEVTQTPSHQVTQMGQEVILRCVPISNHLYFYWYRQILGQKVEFLVSFYNNEISEKSEIFDDQFSVERPDGSNFTLKIRSTKLEDSAMYFCASGQVMNTEAFFGQGTRLTVV.

The CDR3 is CATSRESVYGYTF. CDR3 in DNA: TGTGCCACCAGCAGAGAGTCCGTCTATGGCTACACCTTC. The chain has TRBV15 and TRBJ1-2; D is undetermined. V lost 0 bases and J lost 4, with 6 bases in between. The CDR3 spans 13 residues. Germline V CDR1 and CDR2: LNHNV, YYDKDF (reference sequence).

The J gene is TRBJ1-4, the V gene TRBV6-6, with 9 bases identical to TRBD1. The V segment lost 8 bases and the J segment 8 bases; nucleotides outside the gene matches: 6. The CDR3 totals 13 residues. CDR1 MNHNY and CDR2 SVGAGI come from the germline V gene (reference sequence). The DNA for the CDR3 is TGTGCCAGCCGGGACAGGGTATGGGAAAAACTGTTTTTT. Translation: CASRDRVWEKLFF.

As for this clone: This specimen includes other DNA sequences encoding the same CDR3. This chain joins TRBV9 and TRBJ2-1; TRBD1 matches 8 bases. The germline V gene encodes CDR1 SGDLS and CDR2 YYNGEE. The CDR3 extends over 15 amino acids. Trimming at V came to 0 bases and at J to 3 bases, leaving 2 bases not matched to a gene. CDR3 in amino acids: CASSVEGTGYNEQFF. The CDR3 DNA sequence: TGTGCCAGCAGCGTAGAAGGGACAGGCTACAATGAGCAGTTCTTC.

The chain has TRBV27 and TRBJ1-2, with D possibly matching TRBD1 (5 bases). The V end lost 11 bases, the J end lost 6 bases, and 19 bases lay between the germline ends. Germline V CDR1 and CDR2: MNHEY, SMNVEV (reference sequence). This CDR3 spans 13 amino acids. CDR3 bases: TGTGCCCCCTGGGGCAGCCCGACCGATGGCTACACCTTC. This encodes CAPWGSPTDGYTF.

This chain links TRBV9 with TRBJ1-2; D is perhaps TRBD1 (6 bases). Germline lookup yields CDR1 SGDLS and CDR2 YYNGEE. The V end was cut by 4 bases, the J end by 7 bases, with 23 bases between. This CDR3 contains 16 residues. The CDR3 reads CASSTTHGPLGGGYTF. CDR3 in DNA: TGTGCCAGCAGCACAACACACGGGCCCCTAGGGGGTGGCTACACCTTC.

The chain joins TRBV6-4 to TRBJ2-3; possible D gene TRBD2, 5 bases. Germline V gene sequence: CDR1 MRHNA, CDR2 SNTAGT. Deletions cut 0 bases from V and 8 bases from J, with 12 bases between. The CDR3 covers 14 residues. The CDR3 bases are TGTGCCAGCAGTGACTCTGGCGAAGGAGGTACGCAGTATTTT. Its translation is CASSDSGEGGTQYF.

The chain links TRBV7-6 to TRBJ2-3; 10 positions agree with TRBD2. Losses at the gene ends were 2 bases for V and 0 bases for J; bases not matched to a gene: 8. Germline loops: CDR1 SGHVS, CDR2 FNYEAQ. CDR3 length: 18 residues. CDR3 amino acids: CASSLISGGSTSTDTQYF. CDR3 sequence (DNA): TGTGCCAGCAGCTTAATTAGCGGGGGGTCCACTAGCACAGATACGCAGTATTTT.

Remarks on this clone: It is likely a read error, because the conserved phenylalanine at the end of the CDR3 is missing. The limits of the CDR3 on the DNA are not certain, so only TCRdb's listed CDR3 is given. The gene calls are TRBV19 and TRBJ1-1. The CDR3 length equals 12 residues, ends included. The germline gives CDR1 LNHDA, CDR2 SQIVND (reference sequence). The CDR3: CASSGLRQYGVD.

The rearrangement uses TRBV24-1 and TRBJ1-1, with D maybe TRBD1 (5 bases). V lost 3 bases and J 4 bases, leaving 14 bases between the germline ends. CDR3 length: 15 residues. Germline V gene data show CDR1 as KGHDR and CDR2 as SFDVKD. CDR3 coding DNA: TGTGCCACCAGTGATCGGCGGGGGGGTGTCACTGAAGCTTTCTTT. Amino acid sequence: CATSDRRGGVTEAFF.